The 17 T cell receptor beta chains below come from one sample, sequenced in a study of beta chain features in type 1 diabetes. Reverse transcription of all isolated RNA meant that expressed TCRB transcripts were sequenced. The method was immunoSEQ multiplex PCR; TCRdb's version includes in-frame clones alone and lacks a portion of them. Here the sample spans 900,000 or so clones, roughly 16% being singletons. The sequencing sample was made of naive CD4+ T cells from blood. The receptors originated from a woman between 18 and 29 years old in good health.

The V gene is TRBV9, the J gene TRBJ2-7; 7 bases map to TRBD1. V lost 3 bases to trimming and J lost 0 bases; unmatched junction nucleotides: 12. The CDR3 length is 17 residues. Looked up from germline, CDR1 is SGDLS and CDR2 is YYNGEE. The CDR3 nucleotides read TGTGCCAGCAGCGAGAGGACCGGGACAGAGAGCTCCTACGAGCAGTACTTC. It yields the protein CASSERTGTESSYEQYF.

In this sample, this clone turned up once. This CDR3 is CASSLATDIYNEQFF. The CDR3 DNA sequence: TGCGCCAGCAGCTTGGCCACTGACATCTACAATGAGCAGTTCTTC. The chain has TRBV5-1 and TRBJ2-1; no definite D call. Germline loops: CDR1 SGHRS, CDR2 YFSETQ. The ends were cut back, 0 bases at V and 3 bases at J, with 10 bases in the middle. This CDR3 is built from 15 residues.

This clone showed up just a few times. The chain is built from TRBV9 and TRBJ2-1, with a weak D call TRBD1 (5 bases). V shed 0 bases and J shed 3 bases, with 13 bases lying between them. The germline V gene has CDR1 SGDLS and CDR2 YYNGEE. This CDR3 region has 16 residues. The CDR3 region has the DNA TGTGCCAGCAGCGTAGTAGTGGGGCAGGGCTACAATGAGCAGTTCTTC. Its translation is CASSVVVGQGYNEQFF. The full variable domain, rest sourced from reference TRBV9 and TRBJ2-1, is DSGVTQTPKHLITATGQRVTLRCSPRSGDLSVYWYQQSLDQGLQFLIQYYNGEERAKGNILERFSAQQFPDLHSELNLSSLELGDSALYFCASSVVVGQGYNEQFFGPGTRLTVL.

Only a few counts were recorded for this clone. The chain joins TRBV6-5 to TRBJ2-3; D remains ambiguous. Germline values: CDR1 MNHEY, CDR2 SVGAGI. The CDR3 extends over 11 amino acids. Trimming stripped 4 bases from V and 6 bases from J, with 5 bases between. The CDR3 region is CASSLEDTQYF. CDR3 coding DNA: TGTGCCAGCAGTTTGGAGGATACGCAGTATTTT.

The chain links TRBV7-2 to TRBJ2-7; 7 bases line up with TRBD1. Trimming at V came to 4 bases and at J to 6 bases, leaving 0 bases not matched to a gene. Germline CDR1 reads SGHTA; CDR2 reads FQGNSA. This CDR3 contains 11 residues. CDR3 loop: CASSSGGEQYF. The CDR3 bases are TGTGCCAGCAGCTCAGGGGGCGAGCAGTACTTC.

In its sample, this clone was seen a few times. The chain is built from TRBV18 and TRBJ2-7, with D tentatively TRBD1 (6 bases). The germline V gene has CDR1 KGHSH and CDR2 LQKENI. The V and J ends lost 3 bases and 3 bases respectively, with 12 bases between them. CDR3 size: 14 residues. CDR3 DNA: TGTGCCAGCTCACCGGCGGACAGAATCTACGAGCAGTACTTC. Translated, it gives CASSPADRIYEQYF.

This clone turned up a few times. CDR3 in amino acids: CASSQDQSGRRETQYF. CDR3 in DNA: TGTGCCAGCAGCCAAGATCAAAGCGGGAGGAGGGAGACCCAGTACTTC. The chain combines TRBV4-2 with TRBJ2-5; TRBD2 matches 9 bases. This CDR3 region has 16 residues. V shed 0 bases, J shed 5 bases, and the junction held 7 bases outside the gene matches. Germline V lookup: CDR1 LGHNA, CDR2 YNFKEQ.

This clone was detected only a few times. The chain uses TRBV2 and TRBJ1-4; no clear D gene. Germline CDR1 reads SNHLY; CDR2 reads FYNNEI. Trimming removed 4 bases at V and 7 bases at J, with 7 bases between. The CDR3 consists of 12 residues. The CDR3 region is CASSAQSEKLFF. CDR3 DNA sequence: TGTGCCAGCAGTGCCCAGAGTGAAAAACTGTTTTTT.

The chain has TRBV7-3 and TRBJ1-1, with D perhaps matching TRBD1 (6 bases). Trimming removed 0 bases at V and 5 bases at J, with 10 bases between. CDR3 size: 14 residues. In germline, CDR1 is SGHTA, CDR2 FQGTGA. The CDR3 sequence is CASSLTGAKTEAFF. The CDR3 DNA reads TGTGCCAGCAGCTTAACGGGGGCGAAGACTGAAGCTTTCTTT.

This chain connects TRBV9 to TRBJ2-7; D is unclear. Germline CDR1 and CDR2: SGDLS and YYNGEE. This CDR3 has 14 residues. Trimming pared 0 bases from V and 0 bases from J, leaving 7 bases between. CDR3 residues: CASSVEAVSYEQYF. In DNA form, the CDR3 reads TGTGCCAGCAGCGTAGAAGCTGTCTCCTACGAGCAGTACTTC.

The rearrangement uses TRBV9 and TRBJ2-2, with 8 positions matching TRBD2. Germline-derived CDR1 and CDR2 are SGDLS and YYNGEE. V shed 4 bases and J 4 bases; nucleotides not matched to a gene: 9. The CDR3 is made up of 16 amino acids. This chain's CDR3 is CASSPRGAGATGELFF. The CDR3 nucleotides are TGTGCCAGCAGCCCCCGGGGAGCGGGAGCCACCGGGGAGCTGTTTTTT.

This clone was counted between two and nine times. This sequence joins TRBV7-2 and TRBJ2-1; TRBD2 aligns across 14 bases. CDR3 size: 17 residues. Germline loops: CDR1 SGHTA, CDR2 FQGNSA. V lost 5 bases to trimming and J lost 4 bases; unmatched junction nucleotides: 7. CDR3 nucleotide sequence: TGTGCCAGCAGCACCCGGACTAGCGGGAGGAAATACAATGAGCAGTTCTTC. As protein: CASSTRTSGRKYNEQFF.

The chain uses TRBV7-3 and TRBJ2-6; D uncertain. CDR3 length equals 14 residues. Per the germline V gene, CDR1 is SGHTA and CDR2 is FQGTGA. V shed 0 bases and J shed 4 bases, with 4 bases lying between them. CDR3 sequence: CASSLTPGANVLTF. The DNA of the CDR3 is TGTGCCAGCAGCTTAACGCCGGGGGCCAACGTCCTGACTTTC.

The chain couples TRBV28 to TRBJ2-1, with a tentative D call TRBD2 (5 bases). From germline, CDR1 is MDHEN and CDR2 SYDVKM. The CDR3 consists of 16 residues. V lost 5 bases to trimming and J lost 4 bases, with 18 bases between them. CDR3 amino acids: CASSTPLAQKYNEQFF. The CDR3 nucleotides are TGTGCCAGCAGTACGCCTCTAGCACAAAAGTACAATGAGCAGTTCTTC.

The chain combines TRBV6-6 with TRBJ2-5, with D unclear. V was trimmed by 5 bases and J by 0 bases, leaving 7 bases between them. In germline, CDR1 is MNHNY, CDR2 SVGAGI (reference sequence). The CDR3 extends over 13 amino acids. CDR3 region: CASSKEYQETQYF. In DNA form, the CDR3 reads TGTGCCAGCAGTAAGGAGTACCAAGAGACCCAGTACTTC.

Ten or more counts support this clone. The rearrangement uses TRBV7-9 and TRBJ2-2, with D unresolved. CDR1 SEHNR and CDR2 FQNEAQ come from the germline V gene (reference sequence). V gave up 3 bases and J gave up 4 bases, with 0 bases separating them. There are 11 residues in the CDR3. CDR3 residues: CASSFTGELFF. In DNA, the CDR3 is TGTGCCAGCAGCTTCACCGGGGAGCTGTTTTTT.

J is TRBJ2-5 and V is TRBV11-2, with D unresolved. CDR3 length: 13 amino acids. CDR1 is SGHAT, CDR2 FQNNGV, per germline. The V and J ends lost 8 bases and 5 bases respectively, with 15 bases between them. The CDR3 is CASSIDHEETQYF. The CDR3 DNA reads TGTGCCAGCTCCATAGATCACGAGGAGACCCAGTACTTC.